Listed below are T cell receptor beta chains from one sample, sequenced in a study of shared clonotypes between healthy human individuals. Here immunoSEQ multiplex PCR was the method, and the copy in TCRdb shows in-frame clones only, minus some. The sample holds approximately 2,300,000 clones, 85% to 95% seen once. The material sequenced was naive CD4+ T cells from PBMCs. These TCRs come from a man aged 18-30 years in good health. Some clones in this sample may be carry-over from other donors' samples. Each CDR3 is given with its conserved first and last residue. Rows give clone size only sometimes, using once, few, many, or a class for an expanded clone.

J,size,V,CDR3
TRBJ2-7,.,TRBV10-3,CAISGGPEYEQYF
TRBJ2-2,.,TRBV6-6,CASTPWGRGTGELFF
TRBJ2-3,.,TRBV9,CASSDDLPPTDTQYF
TRBJ2-7,once,TRBV5-1,CASSLGLAGLAYEQYF
TRBJ2-6,.,TRBV25-1,CASSQGVAGANVLTF
TRBJ1-3,.,TRBV6-6,CASTLAGAVYGNTIYF
TRBJ2-7,once,TRBV28,CASSLELRQYF
TRBJ2-7,.,TRBV6-5,CASSLRRGSYEQYF
TRBJ2-2,.,TRBV9,CASGWGVDTGELFF
TRBJ2-1,.,TRBV9,CASSGRRGRMSSYNEQFF
TRBJ1-1,.,TRBV19,CASTLRGTGGRRSTEAFF
TRBJ1-5,few,TRBV4-1,CASSQENEAQPQHF
TRBJ2-3,.,TRBV5-1,CASSPTPTSTDTQYF
TRBJ2-5,.,TRBV4-3,CASSQDLGLAGEETQYF
TRBJ2-5,.,TRBV18,CASSPDRAAETQYF
TRBJ2-5,.,TRBV11-2,CASSPTDRFQETQYF
TRBJ2-7,.,TRBV27,CASSFHRTGGYEQYF
TRBJ2-2,.,TRBV7-6,CASSLLFEYPGELFF
TRBJ2-1,once,TRBV28,CASSLDLVGRRTYNEQFF
TRBJ2-6,.,TRBV6-6,CATMAASGANVLTF
TRBJ1-5,.,TRBV5-5,CASSLSPGQIYQPQHF
TRBJ1-2,.,TRBV28,CASRPTGGAYGYTF
TRBJ2-2,.,TRBV2,CASSEVGQGTGGELFF
TRBJ2-1,.,TRBV30,CAWVFYNEQFF
TRBJ1-1,.,TRBV18,CASSQGLTGTEAFF
TRBJ1-1,few,TRBV27,CASSHRPGITEAFF
TRBJ2-5,.,TRBV29-1,CSVEDTGTAETQYF
TRBJ1-2,.,TRBV5-1,CASSQGGRDYGYTF
TRBJ2-7,.,TRBV15,CATSLGGSTYEQYF
TRBJ1-1,.,TRBV7-9,CASSVIRTGGTEAFF
TRBJ1-2,.,TRBV5-1,CASSSTPPGTGHYGGYTF
TRBJ2-2,.,TRBV27,CASSLITVPRELFF
TRBJ1-5,few,TRBV19,CASSRTGANNQPQHF
TRBJ2-3,once,TRBV18,CASSPPTGRPTDTQYF
TRBJ1-2,.,TRBV28,CASNTRGTDITNYGYTF
TRBJ2-5,.,TRBV27,CASHPSRGGRGETQYF
TRBJ2-7,.,TRBV28,CASSLISGYEQYF
TRBJ2-2,.,TRBV7-2,CASSFGGSRDWLFF
TRBJ2-3,.,TRBV28,CASSPLAGVGDTQYF
TRBJ2-5,.,TRBV30,CAWSVGIGETQYF
TRBJ2-6,.,TRBV5-4,CASSSIEGVTGANVLTF
TRBJ1-5,.,TRBV2,CASSLEGVGGQPQHF
TRBJ2-3,.,TRBV7-9,CASSKRTGATDTQYF
TRBJ2-1,.,TRBV30,CAWSSDIRPSNEQFF
TRBJ1-3,.,TRBV7-3,CASSAQVGTGNTIYF
TRBJ2-2,.,TRBV18,CASSPMKQGFTGELFF
TRBJ2-2,.,TRBV5-1,CASRPGTGNTGELFF
TRBJ1-1,.,TRBV4-1,CASSQDYFLEDRRNTEAFF
TRBJ1-1,once,TRBV7-9,CASSRDSPTEAFF
TRBJ1-5,.,TRBV2,CASGSDRGNQPQHF
TRBJ1-5,.,TRBV7-8,CASSLSRRAGDQPQHF
TRBJ2-7,.,TRBV2,CASSGEGGGHEQYF
TRBJ1-5,.,TRBV7-8,CASSLARDSLYSNQPQHF